This T cell receptor beta chain was documented in a study of T cell responses to AZD1222 COVID-19 vaccine. About the research overall: Second-dose schedules of about 4 or about 12 weeks were combined.

TCRdb keeps only in-frame clones here, not all; method: immunoSEQ multiplex PCR. The sample has 65,000 to 80,000 clones, roughly nine tenths seen once; the top ten hold roughly a quarter. Study results and caveats: Baseline serostatus was positive in only six AZD1222 recipients.

About this clone: Its antigen remains unknown.

The CDR3 length is 11 residues. Germline V gene lookup returns CDR1 SGHDT and CDR2 YYEEEE. Trimming took off 3 bases at V and 7 bases at J, with 7 bases between the two ends. The sequenced sample was peripheral blood, obtained on day 0 of AZD1222 vaccination. The receptor comes from an adult in good health. The chain combines TRBV5-6 with TRBJ1-2; maybe TRBD1 (5 bases). In DNA form, the CDR3 reads TGTGCCAGCAGCTCGGGGGTTGGCTACACCTTC. Residues: CASSSGVGYTF.